These 15 T cell receptor beta chains were sequenced from one sample in a study of metastatic and nonmetastatic thyroid tumors (dated by TCRdb to the early 2020s). Before undergoing thyroid surgery, none of the patients had been given any kind of treatment. Libraries were built with PCR. The listed sequencing device is Illumina HiSeq 4000. TCRdb redid the processing of the public reads, applying fastp at Q25 and MiXCR, and retained in-frame beta chains. Here the sample has 35,000 to 45,000 clones; approximately 3% occur a single time. Around 9.9% of the sample is taken by the ten largest. The specimen was blood. The receptors originated from a female donor with papillary thyroid cancer or a benign thyroid nodule (not recorded which). Some clones in this sample may be carry-over from other donors' samples.

This clone showed up just a few times. A much larger clone differs by one base, so this may be a read error. This sequence joins TRBV7-3 and TRBJ2-5; TRBD2 matches at 10 bases. The junction had 10 bases not matched to a gene; V was cut back by 4 bases and J by 8 bases. Germline V gene sequence: CDR1 SGHTA, CDR2 FQGTGA. The CDR3 has 15 amino acids. Written as DNA, the CDR3 is TGTGCCAGCAGCTCCTCGAGATCTAGCGGGGGAACCCAGTACTTC. Its protein product is CASSSSRSSGGTQYF.

This clone was seen a few times. This chain joins TRBV12-3 or TRBV12-4 and TRBJ1-5; tentative D call: TRBD1 (5 bases). The CDR3 consists of 17 residues. V lost 6 bases to trimming and J lost 6 bases, with 24 bases between them. The CDR3 protein is CASSPRVSGARVQPQHF. The CDR3 nucleotides are TGTGCCAGCAGCCCAAGGGTCTCTGGGGCCAGGGTTCAGCCCCAGCATTTT.

This clone was counted only a few times. V usage is TRBV7-2 and J usage is TRBJ2-7; the match to TRBD2 covers 11 bases. The germline CDR1 and CDR2 sequences are SGHTA and FQGNSA. CDR3 length: 14 amino acids. V lost 7 bases to trimming and J lost 3 bases; unmatched junction nucleotides: 5. CDR3 loop: CASNRTSGSYEQYF. The CDR3 DNA reads as TGTGCCAGCAACCGAACTAGCGGGAGCTACGAGCAGTACTTC.

This clone was counted ten times or more. This chain joins TRBV5-1 and TRBJ2-7; maybe TRBD2 (6 bases). The germline V and J ends were trimmed by 2 bases and 6 bases, with 21 bases remaining between them. This CDR3 region has 16 residues. The germline V gene has CDR1 SGHRS and CDR2 YFSETQ. The CDR3 sequence: CASSLTGTGGLSEQYF. The CDR3 coding sequence is TGCGCCAGCAGCTTAACCGGGACCGGGGGTTTGAGCGAGCAGTACTTC.

This clone was picked up many times. A much bigger clone sits one base away, suggesting this may be a read error. The sample carries other DNA sequences with the same CDR3. The J gene is TRBJ2-3, the V gene TRBV25-1; D may correspond to TRBD1 or TRBD2 (5 bases each). The CDR3 sequence is 13 residues long. Germline lookup yields CDR1 MGHDK and CDR2 SYGVNS. The V end lost 4 bases, the J end lost 7 bases, and 12 bases lay between the germline ends. CDR3 residues: CASSGDGRHTQYF. For the CDR3, the DNA is TGTGCCAGCAGTGGGGACGGTCGGCATACGCAGTATTTT.

This clone was seen a few times. The rearrangement joins TRBV28 to TRBJ2-7; D remains ambiguous. V dropped 6 bases and J dropped 7 bases, with 22 bases sitting between them. Germline V gene sequence: CDR1 MDHEN, CDR2 SYDVKM. The CDR3 extends over 15 amino acids. CDR3 DNA: TGTGCCAGCAGCCCCCCGGCTAGGGCAAGAGTTGAGCAGTACTTC. Translating gives CASSPPARARVEQYF.

This clone occurred a few times. V is TRBV11-2 and J is TRBJ2-7, with D perhaps TRBD2 (6 bases). V dropped 5 bases and J dropped 3 bases, with 17 bases sitting between them. The CDR3 has 15 residues. CDR1 is SGHAT, CDR2 FQNNGV, per germline. DNA for the CDR3: TGTGCCAGCAGCCCCGGTCCCGGGGACTTCTACGAGCAGTACTTC. Residues: CASSPGPGDFYEQYF.

This clone was counted only a few times. This chain links TRBV12-3 or TRBV12-4 with TRBJ1-2; TRBD1 matches at 9 bases. V shed 6 bases and J 7 bases; nucleotides not matched to a gene: 9. The CDR3 covers 14 residues. CDR3 amino acids: CASRERDRARGYTF. The CDR3 bases are TGTGCCAGCAGAGAGAGGGACAGGGCTCGTGGCTACACCTTC.

With regard to this clone: The DNA is omitted, as the CDR3 cannot be located on it reliably, and the CDR3 follows TCRdb's listing. The chain uses TRBV6-1 and TRBJ2-1; TRBD2 reflects the table's D call only, with no check against the DNA. The germline gives CDR1 MNHNS, CDR2 SASEGT. The CDR3 length is 24 residues, termini included. This chain's CDR3 is CASSFYICSASASGGGVSYNEQFF.

This clone appeared a few times. The V and J genes are TRBV12-3 or TRBV12-4 and TRBJ1-2, with D possibly TRBD1 on 5 matching bases. The CDR3 is 15 residues long. V was shortened by 2 bases and J by 3 bases, with 13 bases between the two germline ends. The CDR3 DNA reads TGTGCCAGCAGTTTAAAGGGGATTTATCACTATGGCTACACCTTC. It translates to CASSLKGIYHYGYTF.

This clone was detected ten times or more. J is TRBJ1-6 and V is TRBV3-1; weak D call: TRBD1 (5 bases). The CDR3 spans 16 residues. The germline V gene has CDR1 LGHDT and CDR2 YNNKEL (reference sequence). The V and J ends lost 2 bases and 10 bases respectively, with 18 bases between them. The DNA of the CDR3 is TGTGCCAGCAGCCAATTCGCGGCAGGGCAGGTCTCACCCCTCCACTTT. Translating gives CASSQFAAGQVSPLHF.

This clone was picked up a small number of times. This chain uses TRBV7-8 with TRBJ2-1; TRBD2 aligns across 7 bases. CDR3 length equals 12 residues. The germline CDR1 and CDR2 sequences are SGHVS and FQNEAQ. V lost 8 bases, J lost 7 bases, and 5 bases stayed unmatched. CDR3 region: CASGREENEQFF. The CDR3 coding sequence is TGTGCCAGCGGCCGGGAGGAAAATGAGCAGTTCTTC.

The table lists this clone with many counts. The CDR3 spells CATSRGGAGGWETQYF. The DNA of the CDR3 is TGTGCCACCAGCAGAGGGGGAGCGGGAGGTTGGGAGACCCAGTACTTC. The chain recombines TRBV15 with TRBJ2-5, with TRBD2 matching 9 bases. J gave up 5 bases and V 1 base, and 8 bases lay outside the gene matches. The CDR3 contains 16 residues. Per germline, CDR1 LNHNV and CDR2 YYDKDF (reference sequence). Full variable domain (rest looked up from reference TRBV15 and TRBJ2-5): DAMVIQNPRYQVTQFGKPVTLSCSQTLNHNVMYWYQQKSSQAPKLLFHYYDKDFNNEADTPDNFQSRRPNTSFCFLDIRSPGLGDTAMYLCATSRGGAGGWETQYFGPGTRLLVL.

By frequency in the sample, this clone is medium-sized. V usage is TRBV9 and J usage is TRBJ1-6; unclear D gene. The CDR3 has 13 residues. CDR1 and CDR2 (germline): SGDLS, YYNGEE. V was pared by 3 bases and J by 7 bases, with 8 bases between. The CDR3 reads CASSDNPNSPLHF. In nucleotides, the CDR3 is TGTGCCAGCAGCGACAATCCGAATTCACCCCTCCACTTT.

This clone was seen ten or more times. The chain employs TRBV10-3 and TRBJ1-1; TRBD1 matches 10 bases. CDR3 length: 15 residues. V lost 0 bases, J lost 5 bases, and 3 bases stayed unmatched. Germline V gene data show CDR1 as ENHRY and CDR2 as SYGVKD. CDR3 sequence: CAISESRTGGTEAFF. DNA of the CDR3: TGTGCCATCAGTGAGTCGCGGACAGGGGGGACTGAAGCTTTCTTT.